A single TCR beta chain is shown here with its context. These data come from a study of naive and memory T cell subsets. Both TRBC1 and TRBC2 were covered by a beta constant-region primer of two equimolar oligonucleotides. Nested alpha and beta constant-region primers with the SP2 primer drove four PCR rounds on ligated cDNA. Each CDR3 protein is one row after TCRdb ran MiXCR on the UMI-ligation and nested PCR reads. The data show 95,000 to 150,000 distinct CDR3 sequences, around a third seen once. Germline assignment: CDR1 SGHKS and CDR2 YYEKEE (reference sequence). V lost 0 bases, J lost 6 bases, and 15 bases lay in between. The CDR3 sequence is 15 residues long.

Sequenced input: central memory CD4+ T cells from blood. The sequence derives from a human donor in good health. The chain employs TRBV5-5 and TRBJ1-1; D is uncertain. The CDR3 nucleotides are TGTGCCAGCAGCTTGGCCGGTCAGCCATCCTCTGAAGCTTTCTTT. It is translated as CASSLAGQPSSEAFF.